Sequencing of this T cell receptor (beta chain) was carried out in a study of blood T cell repertoires in COVID-19 (dated by TCRdb to between 2020 and 2021). Concerning the study at large: Samples from collaborators originated in the United States, Italy and Spain and spanned both the acute and convalescent phases of COVID-19. The prospective study material was composed of cDNA or gDNA derived from T cells, B-cell-depleted T cells, or PBMCs. Subjects who had been exposed to COVID-19, were actively infected with it, or had recovered from it provided the deeply sampled blood TCRbeta repertoires that made up the dataset. A freely available public database, intended as a resource for researchers studying the immune response to SARS-CoV-2, is where the repertoires were released. Samples came from the ongoing ImmuneRACE study (first 160 participants) plus 1,254 subjects from 6 global collaborators. The sample metadata nearly always contained a de-identified subject ID, COVID-19 status, age in years and sex. HLA class I and class II types, where available, came from metadata supplied by the sample provider rather than from assay-based typing. Results and caveats for the whole study, not just this receptor: The amount of clinical and demographic metadata varied by source and participant and was provided uncurated.

The immunoSEQ Assay, a bias-controlled multiplex PCR, was used to amplify TCRbeta CDR3 regions from genomic DNA. The study's processing was this. Within the assay, amplification of reference gene primers was used to estimate how many nucleated cells each sample contained. To quantify the absolute abundance of each unique TCRbeta CDR3 rearrangement, sequence reads were collapsed and filtered. For each sample, productive Simpson clonality was calculated as the square root of Simpson's diversity index over productive rearrangements. Entries here come from immuneACCESS through TCRdb and include only in-frame sequences with V and J called. Some clones fail to appear in such tables; in the studies checked, an unresolved V gene covers under half of the shortfall, and the cause of the remainder is unknown. Clone size and V and J calls were adopted from that table, with D and trimming inferred from the DNA. The sample data list under 200,000 clones, and around four fifths of these were observed just once. Clones ranked in the top ten supply 4.4% of the sample.

Participants in the prospective study were aged roughly 18 to 89 years, lived in about two dozen United States geographic areas, and enrolled through a virtual design. In the prospective study, participants were assigned to cohorts based on the clinical history participants reported in a screening survey and a study questionnaire. Recovered participants in ImmuneRACE Cohort 3 were defined by two consecutive negative NP/OP PCR tests, clearance by a healthcare professional, or resolution of symptoms. Each participant in the prospective study had whole blood, serum and a nasopharyngeal or oropharyngeal swab collected by mobile phlebotomists. Prospective study participants could optionally give additional blood draws and questionnaires over an approximately two-month period. Before DNA extraction, prospective study blood samples were shipped either frozen or at room temperature. Worth noting for this clone: Its target antigen remains unknown. Nothing much larger sits one base from this clone, and base qualities are not available.

Deletion took 5 bases off V and 8 bases off J, with a span of 12 bases between the germline ends. The germline V gene yields SGHTA for CDR1 and FQGTGA for CDR2. Spanning cysteine to phenylalanine, the CDR3 consists of 12 amino acids. Just CDR3 DNA is preserved here, 36 bases in frame from base 1. The receptor's source is a woman in her fifties or sixties who had recovered from COVID-19. The sample comprised PBMCs or T cells enriched from blood (not recorded which). The V and J genes are TRBV7-3 and TRBJ1-2, with the D gene not confidently named. The CDR3 region: CASSPSRGGYTF. Read as DNA, the sequence is TGTGCCAGCAGCCCAAGTCGAGGGGGCTACACCTTC.